This T cell receptor (beta chain) is drawn from a study of technical replicates of blood from a few donors. The V gene end was trimmed by 5 bases and the J gene end by 5 bases; junction bases not matched to a gene: 10. The CDR3 has 15 amino acids. The germline V gene has CDR1 MNHEY and CDR2 SVGAGI. The protocol was immunoSEQ multiplex PCR, while the TCRdb copy is restricted to in-frame clones and leaves out a portion. The table has fewer than 70,000 clones, just over 85% seen once. Sequenced sample: PBMCs. This clonotype was sampled from a human donor in good health. Some clones in this sample may be carry-over from other donors' samples. The chain links TRBV6-5 to TRBJ1-1, with 8 nucleotides matching TRBD1. DNA of the CDR3: TGTGCCAGCAGTCGCTCGGCAGGGGGCGGGACTGAAGCTTTCTTT. This encodes CASSRSAGGGTEAFF.